This entry is about one T cell receptor beta chain. No antigen is known for it. The data were taken from a study of blood T cells in healthy people across ages. Findings and caveats of the study: Greater diversity and more naive CD4+ cells were seen in long-lived donors than in aged donors. Those diversity estimates obtained from one million T cells were thought to be underestimates.

Next came a second PCR, run for about 7 to 11 cycles, which used a sample-barcoded 5' primer along with a J-beta primer mix. TCRdb passed the 5' RACE reads through MiXCR, listing each CDR3 protein once. The sample holds just over 800,000 distinct CDR3 sequences, 55% to 65% seen once. CDR3 length: 17 amino acids. Germline V gives CDR1 DFQATT, CDR2 SNEGSKA (reference sequence). J lost 0 bases, V lost 0 bases, and 5 bases had no gene match. The rearrangement links TRBV20-1 to TRBJ2-7; TRBD2 agrees at 13 bases. The sequenced material came from blood. The receptor comes from a man younger than 40 in good health. The CDR3 DNA reads as TGCAGTGCTAGAGAACTAGCGGGGGGGCCGTCCTCCTACGAGCAGTACTTC. It yields the protein CSARELAGGPSSYEQYF.